Described below is a single T cell receptor (beta chain) sequence and its context. The CDR3 is 14 residues long. V shed 3 bases and J shed 2 bases, with 8 bases lying between them. Germline V gene data show CDR1 as SGHTA and CDR2 as FQGTGA. It was with 60 Vbeta and 13 Jbeta primers that the PCR ran. In the study's own analysis: An analysis that came later counted some 80 million unique TCR beta chains, approximately 10 million shared. Repertoires were generated with immunoSEQ multiplex PCR, while TCRdb's copy carries only in-frame clones and drops some. V and J calls and clone size are copied from that table; D and trimming were computed from the DNA. The sample records 65,000 to 85,000 clones, approximately 70% being singletons. This specimen comes from a study of cytomegalovirus exposure and HLA in healthy donors. Unrecorded immune exposure was likely among donors, who were nominally healthy when sampled.

V and J are TRBV7-3 and TRBJ2-1; weak D call: TRBD2 (6 bases). The sequenced material came from PBMCs. The sequence came from a male donor in good health and CMV-seropositive. CDR3 region: CASSLGGTYNEQFF. DNA for the CDR3: TGTGCCAGCAGCTTGGGCGGGACCTACAATGAGCAGTTCTTC.